These T cell receptor beta chains were read from a single sample in a study of regulatory T cells in long-lasting Graves disease. Each CDR3 protein gets one entry after TCRdb re-called the multiplex PCR reads with MiXCR. The sample yields hundreds of thousands of distinct CDR3 sequences, around 15% seen once. Sample: peripheral blood mononuclear cells (PBMCs), taken at new diagnosis, from a patient treated with antithyroid drugs. The source is a female donor with Graves disease. CDR3s include the opening cysteine and the closing phenylalanine or tryptophan.

>TRBV20-1|TRBJ1-1
CSAGRQLMNTEAFF
>TRBV4-1|TRBJ1-1
CASTPHRGEGAEAFF
>TRBV13|TRBJ1-1
CASSLGKGGQYSEAFF
>TRBV29-1|TRBJ1-2
CSVDIQGSYGYTF
>TRBV11-3|TRBJ1-1
CASSLTLDRAGEAFF
>TRBV20-1|TRBJ2-1
CSANYRDWVSNEQFF
>TRBV27|TRBJ2-2
CASSFRDTGELFF
>TRBV14|TRBJ2-2
CASSQSTTGELFF
>TRBV20-1|TRBJ2-1
CSAISGGSPYNEQFF
>TRBV12-3/TRBV12-4|TRBJ1-5
CASSKTGGSYSNQPQHF
>TRBV7-2|TRBJ2-4
CASSSPQLAKNIQYF
>TRBV28|TRBJ1-6
CASSFRDRSSPLHF
>TRBV3-1|TRBJ1-1
CASRPGQNAEAFF
>TRBV20-1|TRBJ2-5
CSARSEIQETQYF
>TRBV29-1|TRBJ1-1
CSAPGNTEAFF
>TRBV9|TRBJ1-2
CASSVGKGRSVYGYTF
>TRBV19|TRBJ1-6
CASSPITGTMNSPLHF
>TRBV7-2|TRBJ1-4
CASSPGTATNEKLFF